The 2 T cell receptor beta chains in this list originate from one sample, sequenced in a study of shared clonotypes between healthy human individuals. Libraries were prepared by immunoSEQ multiplex PCR; TCRdb keeps only in-frame clonotypes and omits some of them. The sample contains under 850,000 clones, over 55% of which appear only once. The sample comprised memory CD4+ T cells sorted from blood. Specified subset: CD45RA-negative fraction. The receptors come from a woman in her twenties or thirties in good health.

This rearrangement joins TRBV5-1 to TRBJ2-3, with D unresolved. This CDR3 has 14 residues. V gave up 5 bases and J gave up 5 bases, with 15 bases separating them. CDR1 and CDR2 (germline): SGHRS, YFSETQ. CDR3 amino acids: CASRELTNIDTQYF. In DNA, the CDR3 is TGCGCCAGCAGGGAGCTGACGAACATAGATACGCAGTATTTT.

V and J are TRBV5-4 and TRBJ2-2; 7 bases are shared with TRBD1. V lost 5 bases and J lost 5; bases outside the gene matches: 9. The germline gives CDR1 SGHNT, CDR2 YYREEE (reference sequence). The CDR3 is 15 residues long. The CDR3 sequence is CASRVAGQATGELFF. Written as DNA, the CDR3 is TGTGCCAGCAGGGTGGCTGGACAGGCGACCGGGGAGCTGTTTTTT.